This T cell receptor (beta chain) is drawn from a study of long-term antiretroviral therapy in people with HIV. Whole-study results and caveats: Even long-term ART left TRB diversity below transplant donor controls, despite gains.

The germline CDR1 and CDR2 sequences are SGHAT and FQNNGV. The junction had 4 bases not matched to a gene; V was cut back by 3 bases and J by 0 bases. The CDR3 consists of 15 residues. With regard to this clone: What it binds is unknown.

Sequencing relied on immunoSEQ assay v3.0, run at survey level. In sequencing, about 40,000-55,000 T-cell genomes per sample were targeted. The protocol was immunoSEQ multiplex PCR, while the TCRdb copy is restricted to in-frame clones and leaves out a portion. This table has approximately 12,000 clones, over 80% appearing once. Donors each had at least one pre-ART PBMC sample and at least two post-ART ones. Before they underwent DNA extraction, samples held roughly 0.95-11 million cryopreserved PBMC. The starting material was unsorted PBMCs, obtained 3.4 years after starting antiretroviral therapy. The rearrangement joins TRBV11-2 to TRBJ2-7; TRBD1 agrees at 8 bases. The sequence was obtained from a man aged 35 to 55 with HIV. CDR3 loop: CASSFPGQVSYEQYF. The CDR3 nucleotides are TGTGCCAGCAGCTTCCCGGGACAGGTCTCCTACGAGCAGTACTTC. The whole variable domain, remainder taken from reference TRBV11-2 and TRBJ2-7, is EAGVAQSPRYKIIEKRQSVAFWCNPISGHATLYWYQQILGQGPKLLIQFQNNGVVDDSQLPKDRFSAERLKGVDSTLKIQPAKLEDSAVYLCASSFPGQVSYEQYFGPGTRLTVT.